This entry lists 27 T cell receptor beta chains sequenced from one sample in a study of cytomegalovirus exposure and HLA in healthy donors. TCRdb's copy holds only in-frame clones and misses some; the assay was immunoSEQ multiplex PCR. The data hold approximately 210,000 clones, with about 82% observed a single time. The sequenced sample consisted of PBMCs. These receptors were collected from a woman aged 18-29 years in good health and CMV-seronegative.

This clone came up once. This chain links TRBV18 with TRBJ2-7, with TRBD1 matching over 7 bases. Germline CDR1 is KGHSH and CDR2 is LQKENI. This CDR3 is 15 amino acids long. Trimming at V came to 3 bases and at J to 0 bases, leaving 5 bases not matched to a gene. CDR3 amino acids: CASSPTGASSYEQYF. As DNA, the CDR3 is TGTGCCAGCTCACCCACAGGGGCCAGCTCCTACGAGCAGTACTTC.

The rearrangement uses TRBV30 and TRBJ1-2; a weak D match, TRBD1 (6 bases). Germline assignment: CDR1 GTSNPN and CDR2 SVGIG (reference sequence). The CDR3 extends over 15 amino acids. Between the trimmed V and J ends, which lost 1 base and 4 bases, there was a span of 16 bases. In DNA, the CDR3 is TGTGCCTGGAGTGGGCGGGGGCGGGGGGCCTATGGCTACACCTTC. Protein product: CAWSGRGRGAYGYTF.

The chain links TRBV29-1 to TRBJ2-3; 9 bases map to TRBD2. With 4 bases clipped from V and 0 bases from J, the junction kept 2 bases outside the gene matches. Germline CDR1 and CDR2: SQVTM and ANQGSEA. The CDR3 covers 14 residues. CDR3 coding DNA: TGCAGCGTTGGGAGCGGGGGGAGCACAGATACGCAGTATTTT. This encodes CSVGSGGSTDTQYF.

The gene calls are TRBV7-2 and TRBJ1-1, with a possible D match to TRBD1 (6 bases). CDR1 and CDR2 (germline): SGHTA, FQGNSA. Trimming took off 6 bases at V and 4 bases at J, with 18 bases between the two ends. The CDR3 extends over 15 amino acids. The CDR3 reads CASRYLLDRITEAFF. In nucleotides, the CDR3 is TGTGCCAGCAGATACCTTCTCGACAGGATCACTGAAGCTTTCTTT.

This clone was seen only a few times. The V gene is TRBV6-1, the J gene TRBJ1-6; D is possibly TRBD1 (6 bases). V lost 1 base to trimming and J lost 6 bases, with 10 bases between them. Germline V gives CDR1 MNHNS, CDR2 SASEGT. This CDR3 has 15 amino acids. The CDR3 sequence: CASSEVKDSNSPLHF. As DNA, the CDR3 is TGTGCCAGCAGTGAAGTAAAGGACAGTAATTCACCCCTCCACTTT.

The V call is TRBV6-5, the J call TRBJ1-1; D gene ambiguous. The CDR3 is 15 residues long. V gave up 0 bases and J gave up 2 bases, with 10 bases separating them. The germline gives CDR1 MNHEY, CDR2 SVGAGI. CDR3 region: CASSYSRGRNTEAFF. DNA of the CDR3: TGTGCCAGCAGTTACTCGAGAGGCAGAAACACTGAAGCTTTCTTT.

The chain links TRBV7-3 to TRBJ2-5; 7 positions match TRBD2. Germline CDR1 SGHTA, CDR2 FQGTGA. The CDR3 is made up of 14 amino acids. Unmatched junction bases numbered 3, after V lost 5 bases and J lost 0 bases. This CDR3 reads CASSLGGNQETQYF. The CDR3 DNA sequence: TGTGCCAGCAGCCTCGGGGGGAACCAAGAGACCCAGTACTTC.

The V and J genes are TRBV29-1 and TRBJ1-2; TRBD1 matches 8 bases. V lost 4 bases to trimming and J lost 4 bases; unmatched junction nucleotides: 14. This CDR3 spans 16 amino acids. CDR1 and CDR2 (germline): SQVTM, ANQGSEA. The CDR3 region is CSVGQGARPTPYGYTF. The CDR3 region has the DNA TGCAGCGTTGGTCAGGGGGCGCGTCCGACCCCCTATGGCTACACCTTC.

This clone was recorded many times. The rearrangement uses TRBV5-4 and TRBJ1-2, with TRBD1 matching 7 bases. Trimming cost V 2 bases and J 5 bases; bases outside gene matches: 9. CDR1 and CDR2 (germline): SGHNT, YYREEE (reference sequence). The CDR3 loop spans 15 amino acids. In DNA, the CDR3 is TGTGCCAGCAGCTTATGGGAACGGGACAGATATGGCTACACCTTC. Protein: CASSLWERDRYGYTF.

The chain carries TRBV5-1 and TRBJ1-1; 7 bases are shared with TRBD1. The CDR3 contains 13 residues. With V trimmed by 5 bases and J by 4 bases, 5 bases remained unmatched. CDR1 SGHRS and CDR2 YFSETQ come from the germline V gene. The CDR3 DNA reads TGCGCCAGCAGTAGTACAGGGGCCACTGAAGCTTTCTTT. It encodes CASSSTGATEAFF.

J is TRBJ2-2 and V is TRBV27; 10 bases map to TRBD1. The CDR3 is 16 residues long. Trimming took 5 bases from V and 6 from J; bases not matched to a gene: 9. Germline V lookup: CDR1 MNHEY, CDR2 SMNVEV (reference sequence). The CDR3 spells CASSPLGQGRPGELFF. CDR3 sequence (DNA): TGTGCCAGCAGTCCTCTGGGACAGGGGAGGCCCGGGGAGCTGTTTTTT.

This chain joins TRBV7-9 and TRBJ2-7, with TRBD2 matching over 10 bases. The ends lost 8 bases at V and 3 bases at J; junction bases unmatched: 13. Per germline, CDR1 SEHNR and CDR2 FQNEAQ (reference sequence). The CDR3 extends over 16 amino acids. The CDR3 DNA reads TGTGCCAGCCTGCGGACTAGCGGCCCCCAAGACTACGAGCAGTACTTC. Translation: CASLRTSGPQDYEQYF.

The J gene is TRBJ1-1, the V gene TRBV5-5, with D hard to call. Germline V gives CDR1 SGHKS, CDR2 YYEKEE (reference sequence). The CDR3 consists of 13 residues. Deletions cut 0 bases from V and 4 bases from J, with 7 bases between. CDR3 coding DNA: TGTGCCAGCAGCTTGGGGCAGATCACTGAAGCTTTCTTT. Translation gives CASSLGQITEAFF.

This chain uses TRBV28 with TRBJ2-1, with TRBD2 as a possible D gene (6 bases). The CDR3 is 14 residues long. The germline V and J ends were trimmed by 6 bases and 4 bases, with 13 bases remaining between them. The germline V gene has CDR1 MDHEN and CDR2 SYDVKM. The CDR3 protein is CASSYGREYNEQFF. CDR3 DNA sequence: TGTGCCAGCAGCTATGGACGGGAGTACAATGAGCAGTTCTTC.

This sequence joins TRBV10-3 and TRBJ2-1, with TRBD2 matching over 9 bases. The V segment lost 3 bases and the J segment 8 bases; nucleotides outside the gene matches: 5. Germline V gene data show CDR1 as ENHRY and CDR2 as SYGVKD. This CDR3 has 14 residues. CDR3 sequence (DNA): TGTGCCATCAGTGAACGACTAGCGGAGGATGAGCAGTTCTTC. Translated: CAISERLAEDEQFF.

The V call is TRBV27, the J call TRBJ2-5; 12 nucleotides align to TRBD2. Per the germline V gene, CDR1 is MNHEY and CDR2 is SMNVEV (reference sequence). With V trimmed by 5 bases and J by 5 bases, 6 bases remained unmatched. This CDR3 is 15 amino acids long. CDR3 in DNA: TGTGCCAGCAGTCCTAGACTAGCGGGAGTGGAGACCCAGTACTTC. It specifies CASSPRLAGVETQYF.

V gene TRBV9 combines with J gene TRBJ2-1, with 7 positions matching TRBD1. The CDR3 runs 16 residues. Germline lookup yields CDR1 SGDLS and CDR2 YYNGEE. V lost 4 bases to trimming and J lost 3 bases; unmatched junction nucleotides: 10. The CDR3 here is CASSRTTAGGYNEQFF. CDR3 sequence (DNA): TGTGCCAGCAGCCGGACGACGGCAGGGGGCTACAATGAGCAGTTCTTC.

The chain joins TRBV6-5 to TRBJ2-1; TRBD2 might be the D (5 bases). The CDR3 extends over 13 amino acids. Germline V gene sequence: CDR1 MNHEY, CDR2 SVGAGI. Trimming removed 0 bases from V and 15 bases from J, with 15 bases in between. The CDR3 spells CASSYSLGRVRFF. The CDR3 nucleotides read TGTGCCAGCAGTTACTCTTTAGGGCGGGTTCGGTTCTTC.

This chain connects TRBV7-2 to TRBJ2-7; 8 positions agree with TRBD2. The V and J ends lost 0 bases and 2 bases, in that order; junction bases with no gene match: 6. The CDR3 extends over 16 amino acids. Germline V gives CDR1 SGHTA, CDR2 FQGNSA. CDR3 coding DNA: TGTGCCAGCAGCTTAGCTAGCGGGACTACGGCCTACGAGCAGTACTTC. It codes for CASSLASGTTAYEQYF.

This clone was picked up many times. This sequence joins TRBV19 and TRBJ1-2; TRBD1 agrees at 7 bases. Germline V gene lookup returns CDR1 LNHDA and CDR2 SQIVND (reference sequence). The CDR3 has 13 residues. V gave up 5 bases and J gave up 7 bases; unmatched junction bases: 7. The CDR3 sequence: CASSLQGRGGYTF. In DNA, the CDR3 is TGTGCCAGTAGTCTACAGGGGCGGGGTGGCTACACCTTC.

The chain uses TRBV7-8 and TRBJ1-1; TRBD1 aligns across 8 bases. Germline V gene sequence: CDR1 SGHVS, CDR2 FQNEAQ. The V and J ends lost 3 bases and 4 bases, in that order; junction bases with no gene match: 4. CDR3 length: 14 amino acids. CDR3 region: CASSFPGGGTEAFF. The CDR3 bases are TGTGCCAGCAGCTTTCCAGGGGGCGGCACTGAAGCTTTCTTT.

The chain combines TRBV30 with TRBJ2-5; TRBD1 matches at 7 bases. CDR1 and CDR2 from the germline V gene are GTSNPN and SVGIG (reference sequence). This CDR3 region has 13 residues. V dropped 4 bases and J dropped 7; count of bases not matched to a gene: 9. The CDR3 coding sequence is TGTGCCTGGACCACCTACAGGGGTGGGACCCAGTACTTC. This gives the protein CAWTTYRGGTQYF.

V usage is TRBV7-9 and J usage is TRBJ1-1, with 8 bases that match TRBD1. With V trimmed by 5 bases and J by 11 bases, 10 bases remained unmatched. Germline-derived CDR1 and CDR2 are SEHNR and FQNEAQ (reference sequence). CDR3 length equals 13 residues. In nucleotides, the CDR3 is TGTGCCAGCAGCACCGCTGGACAGGGCCATGCTTTCTTT. Amino acid sequence: CASSTAGQGHAFF.

V is TRBV27 and J is TRBJ1-1; no clear D gene. The CDR3 totals 13 residues. V was shortened by 3 bases and J by 5 bases, with 10 bases between the two germline ends. Germline CDR1 is MNHEY and CDR2 is SMNVEV (reference sequence). The CDR3 DNA is TGTGCCAGCAGTTTTGGAGGGTTGACTGAAGCTTTCTTT. Residues: CASSFGGLTEAFF.

The chain links TRBV9 to TRBJ1-5; D might be TRBD1 (6 bases). The CDR3 loop spans 14 amino acids. V lost 5 bases, J lost 11 bases, and 20 bases lay in between. Looked up from germline, CDR1 is SGDLS and CDR2 is YYNGEE. The CDR3 region is CASSEGPEGVSQHF. In DNA form, the CDR3 reads TGTGCCAGCAGTGAAGGACCCGAGGGGGTCTCCCAGCATTTT.

This chain links TRBV7-9 with TRBJ2-5, with TRBD1 matching over 7 bases. The length of the CDR3 is 13 residues. J gave up 4 bases and V 6 bases, and 5 bases lay outside the gene matches. Germline CDR1 is SEHNR and CDR2 is FQNEAQ (reference sequence). The CDR3 bases are TGTGCCAGCAGTTACAGGGGAGCAGAGACCCAGTACTTC. Translated: CASSYRGAETQYF.

V gene TRBV2 combines with J gene TRBJ1-2, with D perhaps TRBD1 (5 bases). CDR1 is SNHLY and CDR2 is FYNNEI in the germline V gene. The CDR3 covers 12 residues. Trimming removed 6 bases from V and 8 bases from J, with 13 bases in between. CDR3 sequence (DNA): TGTGCCAGCAGCACAGGAAGGGAAGGCTACACCTTC. Translation gives CASSTGREGYTF.